The present TCR beta chain was sequenced within a study of shared clonotypes between healthy human individuals. Study conclusions and caveats: When compared with the clonotypes that were shared by all four sorted-subset donors, the non-shared clonotypes turned out to have lower generation probabilities.

Under the authors' procedure: Junction-only immunoSEQ sequences carried no quality scores, so filtering differed. Sequencing used immunoSEQ multiplex PCR; TCRdb keeps in-frame clones, though not all of them. V, J and clone size were drawn from that table, and D and trimming were deduced from the DNA. Among nearly 1 million clones, 70% to 85% were seen once, and the ten largest hold about 1.5%. The table lists this clone with a count of one. Its antigen is as yet unknown. Germline CDR1 KGHSH, CDR2 LQKENI. The length of the CDR3 is 16 residues. Unmatched junction bases numbered 11, after V lost 2 bases and J lost 5 bases.

This clonotype was sampled from a young man in good health. The chain combines TRBV18 with TRBJ2-7; 8 nucleotides match TRBD1. What was sequenced was memory CD4+ T cells sorted from blood. The subset here: CD45RA-negative fraction. The CDR3 loop reads CASSPMVGTGGNEQYF. CDR3 in DNA: TGTGCCAGCTCACCAATGGTGGGAACAGGGGGAAACGAGCAGTACTTC. Full variable domain (missing parts from reference TRBV18 and TRBJ2-7): NAGVMQNPRHLVRRRGQEARLRCSPMKGHSHVYWYRQLPEEGLKFMVYLQKENIIDESGMPKERFSAEFPKEGPSILRIQQVVRGDSAAYFCASSPMVGTGGNEQYFGPGTRLTVT.